Listed below are T cell receptor beta chains from one sample, sequenced in a study of blood T cell repertoires in COVID-19. Sequencing used immunoSEQ multiplex PCR; TCRdb keeps in-frame clones, though not all of them. The repertoire holds a few hundred thousand clones, 70% to 90% seen once, with 2% to 2.5% in the top ten. The sample consisted of peripheral blood. The receptors come from a woman between 45 and 60 years old with acute or convalescent COVID-19. Both conserved end residues are part of each CDR3. D genes are given only for firm matches. A row's size may be missing; if present it is once, few, many or a size class.

j_gene: TRBJ1-4; d_gene: TRBD1; v_gene: TRBV28; abundance: NA; CDR3aa: CASIKGGTNEKLFF; CDR3nt: TGTGCCAGCATTAAAGGGGGCACTAATGAAAAACTGTTTTTT
j_gene: TRBJ1-3; d_gene: NA; v_gene: TRBV7-8; abundance: NA; CDR3aa: CASSLRHRENTIYF; CDR3nt: TGTGCCAGCAGCCTGAGGCACAGGGAAAACACCATATATTTT
j_gene: TRBJ2-7; d_gene: NA; v_gene: TRBV4-1; abundance: few; CDR3aa: CASSPRDGGVREQYF; CDR3nt: TGCGCCAGCAGCCCCCGGGACGGCGGGGTCCGCGAGCAGTACTTC
j_gene: TRBJ2-7; d_gene: NA; v_gene: TRBV20-1; abundance: NA; CDR3aa: CSARGAWEQYF; CDR3nt: TGCAGTGCTAGAGGAGCTTGGGAGCAGTACTTC
j_gene: TRBJ1-2; d_gene: TRBD1; v_gene: TRBV30; abundance: NA; CDR3aa: CAWNDRGKTLNGYTF; CDR3nt: TGTGCCTGGAACGACAGGGGTAAAACTCTCAATGGCTACACCTTC
j_gene: TRBJ1-6; d_gene: TRBD1; v_gene: TRBV18; abundance: NA; CDR3aa: CASSPQIGQDNSPLHF; CDR3nt: TGTGCCAGCTCACCGCAAATCGGACAGGATAATTCACCCCTCCACTTT
j_gene: TRBJ1-3; d_gene: TRBD1; v_gene: TRBV28; abundance: NA; CDR3aa: CASSSPRGQDF; CDR3nt: TGTGCCAGCAGTTCCCCCAGGGGGCAGGATTTT
j_gene: TRBJ1-5; d_gene: TRBD1; v_gene: TRBV29-1; abundance: NA; CDR3aa: CSVGTGNQPQHF; CDR3nt: TGCAGCGTTGGGACAGGGAATCAGCCCCAGCATTTT
j_gene: TRBJ1-2; d_gene: TRBD1; v_gene: TRBV4-2; abundance: NA; CDR3aa: CASSQDLGDRRGYTF; CDR3nt: TGTGCCAGCAGCCAAGATCTGGGGGACAGACGGGGCTACACCTTC
j_gene: TRBJ2-2; d_gene: NA; v_gene: TRBV19; abundance: NA; CDR3aa: CASRNGRGPGELFF; CDR3nt: TGTGCCAGTAGAAACGGGCGCGGGCCCGGGGAGCTGTTTTTT
j_gene: TRBJ1-5; d_gene: TRBD1; v_gene: TRBV27; abundance: once; CDR3aa: CASSPQQGNGNQPQHF; CDR3nt: TGTGCCAGCAGCCCTCAACAGGGGAACGGCAATCAGCCCCAGCATTTT
j_gene: TRBJ2-2; d_gene: TRBD2; v_gene: TRBV27; abundance: NA; CDR3aa: CASSRAGVGTGELFF; CDR3nt: TGTGCCAGCAGCCGGGCGGGAGTTGGCACCGGGGAGCTGTTTTTT
j_gene: TRBJ1-1; d_gene: NA; v_gene: TRBV2; abundance: once; CDR3aa: CASSWAVEAFF; CDR3nt: TGTGCCAGCAGTTGGGCAGTCGAAGCTTTCTTT
j_gene: TRBJ1-4; d_gene: NA; v_gene: TRBV29-1; abundance: NA; CDR3aa: CSATRRGREKLFF; CDR3nt: TGCAGCGCCACCAGGCGGGGTCGCGAAAAACTGTTTTTT
j_gene: TRBJ1-2; d_gene: TRBD1; v_gene: TRBV5-1; abundance: NA; CDR3aa: CASSAQGSYGYTF; CDR3nt: TGCGCCAGCAGCGCACAGGGGTCCTATGGCTACACCTTC
j_gene: TRBJ2-1; d_gene: TRBD2; v_gene: TRBV19; abundance: NA; CDR3aa: CASSIGAGGSYNEQFF; CDR3nt: TGTGCCAGTAGTATAGGAGCGGGGGGCTCCTACAATGAGCAGTTCTTC
j_gene: TRBJ2-3; d_gene: TRBD2; v_gene: TRBV14; abundance: NA; CDR3aa: CASSRTSGVSDTQYF; CDR3nt: TGTGCCAGCAGCCGGACTAGCGGGGTTTCAGATACGCAGTATTTT
j_gene: TRBJ1-1; d_gene: NA; v_gene: TRBV7-2; abundance: NA; CDR3aa: CASKETVANTEAFF; CDR3nt: TGTGCCAGCAAGGAGACGGTGGCTAACACTGAAGCTTTCTTT
j_gene: TRBJ1-5; d_gene: NA; v_gene: TRBV28; abundance: NA; CDR3aa: CASSLFHFTQHF; CDR3nt: TGTGCCAGCAGTTTATTTCATTTCACCCAGCATTTT
j_gene: TRBJ1-4; d_gene: TRBD1; v_gene: TRBV5-1; abundance: NA; CDR3aa: CASSRDRINEKLFF; CDR3nt: TGCGCCAGCAGCCGGGACAGGATTAATGAAAAACTGTTTTTT
j_gene: TRBJ1-1; d_gene: TRBD1; v_gene: TRBV3-1/TRBV3-2; abundance: NA; CDR3aa: CASSQSDRAPEAFF; CDR3nt: TGTGCCAGCAGCCAGTCAGACAGGGCCCCTGAAGCTTTCTTT
j_gene: TRBJ1-2; d_gene: TRBD1; v_gene: TRBV28; abundance: NA; CDR3aa: CASSGTGSYGYTF; CDR3nt: TGTGCCAGCAGTGGGACAGGGTCCTATGGCTACACCTTC
j_gene: TRBJ1-5; d_gene: NA; v_gene: TRBV2; abundance: NA; CDR3aa: CASSLEAISNQPQHF; CDR3nt: TGTGCCAGTTCCCTTGAGGCAATAAGCAATCAGCCCCAGCATTTT
j_gene: TRBJ1-4; d_gene: NA; v_gene: TRBV27; abundance: NA; CDR3aa: CASSWLGRNEKLFF; CDR3nt: TGTGCCAGCAGTTGGTTAGGGAGAAATGAAAAACTGTTTTTT
j_gene: TRBJ2-7; d_gene: TRBD1; v_gene: TRBV10-3; abundance: NA; CDR3aa: CAISDGTGTPYEQYF; CDR3nt: TGTGCCATCAGTGATGGGACAGGGACCCCCTACGAGCAGTACTTC
j_gene: TRBJ2-7; d_gene: TRBD2; v_gene: TRBV5-4; abundance: once; CDR3aa: CASSLGSSGTYEQYF; CDR3nt: TGTGCCAGCAGCTTGGGTTCTAGCGGGACCTACGAGCAGTACTTC
j_gene: TRBJ1-5; d_gene: NA; v_gene: TRBV28; abundance: few; CDR3aa: CAANYGRLSNQPQHF; CDR3nt: TGTGCCGCAAACTATGGCCGACTTAGCAATCAGCCCCAGCATTTT
j_gene: TRBJ2-2; d_gene: NA; v_gene: TRBV9; abundance: NA; CDR3aa: CASSVAYTGELFF; CDR3nt: TGTGCCAGCAGCGTAGCTTACACCGGGGAGCTGTTTTTT
j_gene: TRBJ2-3; d_gene: NA; v_gene: TRBV9; abundance: few; CDR3aa: CASSSHSPDTQYF; CDR3nt: TGTGCCAGCAGCTCACATAGCCCAGATACGCAGTATTTT
j_gene: TRBJ1-6; d_gene: NA; v_gene: TRBV30; abundance: NA; CDR3aa: CAWSVGSSYNSPLHF; CDR3nt: TGTGCCTGGAGTGTGGGGAGCTCCTATAATTCACCCCTCCACTTT
j_gene: TRBJ2-7; d_gene: NA; v_gene: TRBV11-2; abundance: NA; CDR3aa: CASGGLPAGEQYF; CDR3nt: TGTGCCAGCGGGGGGTTACCCGCGGGGGAGCAGTACTTC
j_gene: TRBJ1-1; d_gene: TRBD1; v_gene: TRBV30; abundance: NA; CDR3aa: CAWSGQGTLNTEAFF; CDR3nt: TGTGCCTGGAGTGGACAGGGGACCCTGAACACTGAAGCTTTCTTT
j_gene: TRBJ2-7; d_gene: NA; v_gene: TRBV5-5; abundance: NA; CDR3aa: CASSSRALTNYEQYF; CDR3nt: TGTGCCAGCAGCTCCCGAGCTTTGACTAACTACGAGCAGTACTTC
j_gene: TRBJ2-7; d_gene: NA; v_gene: TRBV7-2; abundance: NA; CDR3aa: CASSLASYSGSLLYRSSYEQYF; CDR3nt: TGTGCCAGCAGCTTAGCGTCCTACAGCGGCAGTCTACTATATCGAAGCTCCTACGAGCAGTACTTC
j_gene: TRBJ2-7; d_gene: TRBD2; v_gene: TRBV4-2; abundance: once; CDR3aa: CASSQGLADNYEQYF; CDR3nt: TGTGCCAGCAGCCAAGGACTAGCGGATAACTACGAGCAGTACTTC
j_gene: TRBJ2-5; d_gene: TRBD2; v_gene: TRBV28; abundance: NA; CDR3aa: CASSPLGLAHETQYF; CDR3nt: TGTGCCAGCAGTCCCCTCGGACTAGCGCACGAGACCCAGTACTTC